What follows is one TCR beta chain and its context. The record originates from a study of PD-L1 blockade in urothelial cancer. In the study overall: Earlier, patients had received 0 to 3 chemotherapy regimens.

The CDR3 has 15 residues. CDR1 and CDR2 (germline): SGHTA, FQGTGA. The V gene end was trimmed by 1 base and the J gene end by 6 bases; junction bases not matched to a gene: 7. Each patient gave between 1 and 8 samples of peripheral blood mononuclear cells, which were collected pretreatment and during treatment. Each PCR had synthetic TCR analog templates added to it as a spike-in. The protocol was immunoSEQ multiplex PCR, while the TCRdb copy is restricted to in-frame clones and leaves out a portion. This table holds about 100,000 clones, approximately 85% found once. The sequencing used PBMCs, collected around atezolizumab (anti-PD-L1) treatment. The J gene is TRBJ2-7, the V gene TRBV7-3; 9 nucleotides line up with TRBD2. The TCR was taken from a man in his fifties or sixties with urothelial cancer. The CDR3 protein is CASSLIAGGPGEQYF. DNA of the CDR3: TGTGCCAGCAGCTTAATCGCGGGAGGGCCGGGCGAGCAGTACTTC.